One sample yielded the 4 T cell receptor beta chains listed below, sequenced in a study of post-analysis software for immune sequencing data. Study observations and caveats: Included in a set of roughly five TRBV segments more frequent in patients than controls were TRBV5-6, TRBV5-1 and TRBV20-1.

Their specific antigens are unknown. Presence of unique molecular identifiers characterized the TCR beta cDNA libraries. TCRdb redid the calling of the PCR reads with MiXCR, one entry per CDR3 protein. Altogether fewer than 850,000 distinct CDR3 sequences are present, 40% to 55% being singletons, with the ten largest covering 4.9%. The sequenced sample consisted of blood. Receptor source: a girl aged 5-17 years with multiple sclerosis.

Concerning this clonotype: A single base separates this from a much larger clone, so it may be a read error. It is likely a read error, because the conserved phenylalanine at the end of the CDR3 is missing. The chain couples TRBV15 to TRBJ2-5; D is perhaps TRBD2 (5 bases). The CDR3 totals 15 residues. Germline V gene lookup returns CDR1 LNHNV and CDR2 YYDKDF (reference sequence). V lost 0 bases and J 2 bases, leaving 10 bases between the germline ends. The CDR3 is CATSRDEGSQETQYL. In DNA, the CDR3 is TGTGCCACCAGCAGAGATGAGGGCTCTCAAGAGACCCAGTACCTC.

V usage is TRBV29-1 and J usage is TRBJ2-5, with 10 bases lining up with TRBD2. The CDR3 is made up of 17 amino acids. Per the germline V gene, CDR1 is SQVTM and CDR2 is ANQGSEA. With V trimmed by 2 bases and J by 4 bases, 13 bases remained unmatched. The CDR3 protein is CSVENGGLAGVAETQYF. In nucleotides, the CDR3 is TGCAGCGTTGAAAATGGAGGGCTAGCGGGAGTGGCAGAGACCCAGTACTTC.

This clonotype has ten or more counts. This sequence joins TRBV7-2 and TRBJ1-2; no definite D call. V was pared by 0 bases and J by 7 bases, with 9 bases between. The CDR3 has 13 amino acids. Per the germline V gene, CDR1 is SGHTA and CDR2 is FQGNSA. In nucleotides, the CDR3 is TGTGCCAGCAGCTTAGCCGGGTCGGGTGGCTACACCTTC. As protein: CASSLAGSGGYTF.

DNA of the CDR3: TGTGCCAGCAACAGGGGGCTCGGTGAGCAGTACTTC. Protein product: CASNRGLGEQYF. J is TRBJ2-5 and V is TRBV12-3 or TRBV12-4, with 9 bases fitting TRBD1. CDR3 size: 12 residues. The V gene end was trimmed by 7 bases and the J gene end by 11 bases; junction bases not matched to a gene: 8.